This TCR beta chain derives from a study of blood T cell repertoires in COVID-19. Study details: Sample material is recorded as cDNA or gDNA derived from T cells, B-cell-depleted T cells, or PBMCs.

The V end was cut by 0 bases, the J end by 10 bases, with 7 bases between. The CDR3 covers 12 residues. The germline gives CDR1 MNHEY, CDR2 SVGAGI. As originally analysed: Estimation of nucleated cell counts was performed using reference gene primer amplification. Sequencing was performed with immunoSEQ multiplex PCR; in TCRdb, only in-frame clones are kept and a portion is missing. Clone size and V and J calls were adopted from that table, with D and trimming inferred from the DNA. The sample consists of 400,000 to 550,000 clones, around 88% of them appearing once. In its sample, this clone was seen once.

The chain links TRBV6-5 to TRBJ2-1, with D maybe TRBD1 (5 bases). Sample: peripheral blood. The clonotype comes from a woman aged 25 to 39 with acute or convalescent COVID-19. The CDR3 is CASSYSPGEQFF. In DNA form, the CDR3 reads TGTGCCAGCAGTTACTCTCCAGGGGAGCAGTTCTTC.